This entry describes one TCR beta chain. Its antigen is currently unknown. According to the study, genomic DNA was the template for TCR beta VDJ and CDR3 profiling. TCRdb reprocessed the reads with MiXCR, giving one entry per CDR3 protein. Of under 350,000 distinct CDR3 sequences in the sample, 56% were seen once. This sample was included in a study of CD8+CD57+ T cells in acquired aplastic anemia. General study points: Controls and patients did not differ significantly in CD8+ Simpson's diversity.

CDR1 and CDR2 (germline): DFQATT, SNEGSKA (reference sequence). This CDR3 has 13 residues. V was shortened by 3 bases and J by 6 bases, with 14 bases between the two germline ends. This chain uses TRBV20-1 with TRBJ1-2; unclear D gene. This clonotype originated in a human donor with severe aplastic anemia or a healthy control (not recorded which). Input material: sorted CD4+, CD8+, or CD8+CD57+ T cells (not recorded which) from PBMCs. The CDR3 bases are TGCAGTGCTAGTTTGCGGGAACTTGATGGCTACACCTTC. Translating it yields CSASLRELDGYTF.